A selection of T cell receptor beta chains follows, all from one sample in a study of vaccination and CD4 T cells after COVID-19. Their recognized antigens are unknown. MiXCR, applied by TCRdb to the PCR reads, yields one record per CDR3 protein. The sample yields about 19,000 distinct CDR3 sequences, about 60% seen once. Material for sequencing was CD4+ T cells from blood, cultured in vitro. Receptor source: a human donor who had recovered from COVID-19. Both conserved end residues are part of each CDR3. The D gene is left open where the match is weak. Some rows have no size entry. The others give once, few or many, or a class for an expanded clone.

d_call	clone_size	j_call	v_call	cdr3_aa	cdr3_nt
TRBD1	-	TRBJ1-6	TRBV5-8	CASSLAGQGDSPLHF	TGTGCCAGCAGCTTGGCGGGACAGGGGGACTCACCCCTCCACTTT
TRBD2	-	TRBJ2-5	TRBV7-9	CASITAGAGTQYF	TGTGCCAGCATCACAGCGGGAGCGGGGACCCAGTACTTC
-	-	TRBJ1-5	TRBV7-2	CASSSGEFQPQHF	TGTGCCAGCAGCTCAGGGGAATTTCAGCCCCAGCATTTT
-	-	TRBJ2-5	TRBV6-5	CASSSWGAEETQYF	TGTGCCAGCAGTTCTTGGGGGGCGGAAGAGACCCAGTACTTC
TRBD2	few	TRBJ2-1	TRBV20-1	CSAYRGGTHEQFF	TGCAGTGCTTACCGCGGGGGTACGCATGAGCAGTTCTTC
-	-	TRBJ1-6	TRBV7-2	CASSLIGGENNSPLHF	TGTGCCAGCAGCCTCATCGGGGGGGAAAATAATTCACCCCTCCACTTT
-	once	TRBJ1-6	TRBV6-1	CASREVGSPLHF	TGTGCCAGCAGGGAAGTGGGCTCACCCCTCCACTTT
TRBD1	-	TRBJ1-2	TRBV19	CASTPSGQGLYGYTF	TGTGCCAGTACCCCGAGTGGACAGGGCCTCTATGGCTACACCTTC
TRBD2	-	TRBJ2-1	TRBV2	CAGVPGTSNQNEQFF	TGTGCCGGGGTTCCCGGGACTAGCAATCAAAATGAGCAGTTCTTC
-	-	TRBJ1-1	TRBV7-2	CASSFGNRQVFF	TGTGCCAGCAGCTTTGGAAATAGGCAAGTTTTCTTT
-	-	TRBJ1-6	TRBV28	CASSSGSSYNSPLHF	TGTGCCAGCAGCTCCGGGAGCTCCTATAATTCACCCCTCCACTTT
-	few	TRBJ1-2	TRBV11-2	CASSFLRTTLNYGYTF	TGTGCCAGCAGCTTCCTAAGGACAACTTTAAACTATGGCTACACCTTC
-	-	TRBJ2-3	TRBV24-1	CATSDSSARDTDTQYF	TGTGCCACCAGTGATTCCTCCGCTAGGGACACAGATACGCAGTATTTT
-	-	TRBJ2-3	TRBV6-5	CASSYLLGTDTQYF	TGTGCCAGCAGTTACCTGTTGGGCACAGATACGCAGTATTTT
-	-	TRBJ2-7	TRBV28	CASSIPDGSGQYF	TGTGCCAGCAGTATTCCGGACGGTTCGGGGCAGTACTTC
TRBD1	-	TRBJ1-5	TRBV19	CASSGTGNQPQHF	TGTGCCAGTTCCGGGACAGGGAATCAGCCCCAGCATTTT
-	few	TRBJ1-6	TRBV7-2	CASSPRLSWENSPLHF	TGTGCCAGCAGCCCTAGGCTTAGTTGGGAGAATTCACCCCTCCACTTT
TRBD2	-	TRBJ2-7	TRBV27	CASSLSGLAGVGSYEQYF	TGTGCCAGCAGTTTATCGGGTCTAGCGGGAGTAGGCTCCTACGAGCAGTACTTC
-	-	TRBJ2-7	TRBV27	CASSLSGGYLEQYF	TGTGCCAGCAGTTTATCAGGAGGGTATCTCGAGCAGTACTTC
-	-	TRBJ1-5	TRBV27	CASSLKYDNQPQHF	TGTGCCAGCAGTTTAAAATACGACAATCAGCCCCAGCATTTT
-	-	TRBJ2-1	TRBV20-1	CSAPNWGLAEQFF	TGCAGTGCTCCAAACTGGGGGCTAGCGGAGCAGTTCTTC
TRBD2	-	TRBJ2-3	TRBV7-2	CASSLGSGRVIDTQYF	TGTGCCAGCAGCTTAGGTAGCGGGAGAGTGATAGATACGCAGTATTTT
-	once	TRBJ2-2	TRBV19	CASSIQDTSGELFF	TGTGCCAGTAGTATCCAAGACACGAGCGGGGAGCTGTTTTTT
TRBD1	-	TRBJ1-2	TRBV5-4	CASSSDRDYGYTF	TGTGCCAGCAGCTCGGACAGGGACTATGGCTACACCTTC
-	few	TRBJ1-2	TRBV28	CATQTVRANYGYTF	TGTGCCACCCAGACAGTGAGAGCGAACTATGGCTACACCTTC
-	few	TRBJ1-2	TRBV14	CASSQSGYGYTF	TGTGCCAGCAGCCAATCGGGGTATGGCTACACCTTC
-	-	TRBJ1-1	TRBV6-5	CASSLQGRAAFF	TGTGCCAGCAGTTTGCAGGGGAGGGCAGCTTTCTTT
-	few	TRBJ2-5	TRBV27	CASSRNRNQETQYF	TGTGCCAGCAGCCGGAACAGGAACCAAGAGACCCAGTACTTC
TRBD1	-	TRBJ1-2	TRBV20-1	CSARGQDYGYTF	TGCAGTGCCAGAGGACAGGACTATGGCTACACCTTC
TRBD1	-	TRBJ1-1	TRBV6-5	CASSSGGGLNTEAFF	TGTGCCAGCAGTTCCGGAGGGGGCCTGAACACTGAAGCTTTCTTT
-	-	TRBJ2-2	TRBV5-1	CASSLGAMAGELFF	TGCGCCAGCAGCTTGGGAGCGATGGCCGGGGAGCTGTTTTTT
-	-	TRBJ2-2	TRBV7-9	CASSLGPRSYTGELFF	TGTGCCAGCAGCTTAGGCCCCCGGAGTTACACCGGGGAGCTGTTTTTT
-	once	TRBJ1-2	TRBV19	CASSREQGAAGRYTF	TGTGCCAGTAGTAGAGAACAGGGCGCCGCGGGACGCTACACCTTC